Shown below are 30 T cell receptor beta chains from a single sample sequenced in a study of control samples from healthy donors and cancer patients (dated by TCRdb to 2019 to 2021). Library preparation used the immunoSEQ multiplex PCR assay. The table comes from immuneACCESS by way of TCRdb, which keeps in-frame sequences with V and J called. Part of the clones is missing from these tables; in studies checked, under half for an unresolved V gene and the rest for unknown reasons. The sample contains 100,000 to 120,000 clones, roughly 90% of them found a single time. The ten most abundant clones make up around 3.9% of the sample. Sequencing was carried out using PBMCs. The receptors shown here come from an older woman with lung cancer.

The genes are TRBV7-9 and TRBJ2-7, with D maybe TRBD2 (5 bases). Germline CDR1 is SEHNR and CDR2 is FQNEAQ (reference sequence). The CDR3 contains 14 residues. V was shortened by 1 base and J by 4 bases, with 11 bases between the two germline ends. CDR3 amino acids: CASSLGGLGYEQYF. In DNA form, the CDR3 reads TGTGCCAGCAGCTTAGGAGGGTTGGGGTACGAGCAGTACTTC.

The table lists this clone with a count of one. Here the CDR3 DNA reads TGTGCCAGCGGGGCCAGCAATCAGCCCCAGCATTTT. Protein product: CASGASNQPQHF. The V call is TRBV18, the J call TRBJ1-5; a weak D match, TRBD1 (5 bases). V was pared by 8 bases and J by 1 base, with 6 bases between. CDR1 and CDR2 (germline): KGHSH, LQKENI. There are 12 residues in the CDR3.

The chain employs TRBV19 and TRBJ2-2; D perhaps matches TRBD1 (6 bases). V lost 7 bases and J lost 4, with 16 bases in between. Germline CDR1 reads LNHDA; CDR2 reads SQIVND (reference sequence). This CDR3 spans 15 amino acids. The CDR3: CASNPGVVGTGELFF. The CDR3 DNA reads TGTGCCAGTAACCCAGGGGTAGTTGGCACCGGGGAGCTGTTTTTT.

The chain joins TRBV5-1 to TRBJ1-1; D possibly corresponds to TRBD1 (6 bases). The CDR3 sequence is 14 residues long. In germline, CDR1 is SGHRS, CDR2 YFSETQ. With 2 bases removed from V and 1 base from J, the gap between germline ends came to 9 bases. The CDR3: CASSFGQRNTEAFF. Here the CDR3 DNA reads TGCGCCAGCAGCTTCGGACAGAGGAACACTGAAGCTTTCTTT. Full variable domain (remainder filled in from reference TRBV5-1 and TRBJ1-1): KAGVTQTPRYLIKTRGQQVTLSCSPISGHRSVSWYQQTPGQGLQFLFEYFSETQRNKGNFPGRFSGRQFSNSRSEMNVSTLELGDSALYLCASSFGQRNTEAFFGQGTRLTVV.

J is TRBJ2-4 and V is TRBV29-1; 8 bases match TRBD1. V dropped 5 bases and J dropped 3; count of bases not matched to a gene: 3. Per germline, CDR1 SQVTM and CDR2 ANQGSEA. CDR3 length equals 13 residues. In DNA, the CDR3 is TGCAGCGTTCAGACAGGGGACAAAAACATTCAGTACTTC. Residues: CSVQTGDKNIQYF.

The chain combines TRBV6-5 with TRBJ1-1; TRBD1 matches 10 bases. From germline, CDR1 is MNHEY and CDR2 SVGAGI. The CDR3 is 14 residues long. J gave up 4 bases and V 5 bases, and 4 bases lay outside the gene matches. In DNA form, the CDR3 reads TGTGCCAGCAGTAGGACAGGGGGAAGCACTGAAGCTTTCTTT. It specifies CASSRTGGSTEAFF.

This chain connects TRBV19 to TRBJ1-5; D not certain. V was pared by 7 bases and J by 6 bases, with 4 bases between. The CDR3 totals 10 residues. The germline CDR1 and CDR2 sequences are LNHDA and SQIVND (reference sequence). CDR3 coding DNA: TGTGCCAGTAACATTCAGCCCCAGCATTTT. Translated: CASNIQPQHF. Looking up the rest from reference TRBV19 and TRBJ1-5 gives the full variable domain: DGGITQSPKYLFRKEGQNVTLSCEQNLNHDAMYWYRQDPGQGLRLIYYSQIVNDFQKGDIAEGYSVSREKKESFPLTVTSAQKNPTAFYLCASNIQPQHFGDGTRLSIL.

The chain employs TRBV5-1 and TRBJ1-6; 7 bases line up with TRBD1. Germline V gene data show CDR1 as SGHRS and CDR2 as YFSETQ. The V and J ends lost 5 bases and 5 bases, in that order; junction bases with no gene match: 7. CDR3 length equals 15 residues. In nucleotides, the CDR3 is TGCGCCAGCAGTCATATAACAGGGGATAATTCACCCCTCCACTTT. This codes for CASSHITGDNSPLHF.

V is TRBV5-4 and J is TRBJ2-1; 8 nucleotides agree with TRBD2. Losses at the gene ends were 0 bases for V and 0 bases for J; bases not matched to a gene: 5. There are 17 residues in the CDR3. Germline V gene sequence: CDR1 SGHNT, CDR2 YYREEE (reference sequence). For the CDR3, the DNA is TGTGCCAGCAGCTTGGCAGGCGGGAGGATCTCCTACAATGAGCAGTTCTTC. Translation: CASSLAGGRISYNEQFF.

This rearrangement joins TRBV19 to TRBJ2-1, with TRBD1 identical over 9 bases. V dropped 5 bases and J dropped 1; count of bases not matched to a gene: 6. The CDR3 spans 16 residues. Germline values: CDR1 LNHDA, CDR2 SQIVND (reference sequence). The CDR3 bases are TGTGCCAGTAGTGTTCCCGGGACAGGGTCCTACAATGAGCAGTTCTTC. This translates into CASSVPGTGSYNEQFF. Full variable domain (remainder filled in from reference TRBV19 and TRBJ2-1): DGGITQSPKYLFRKEGQNVTLSCEQNLNHDAMYWYRQDPGQGLRLIYYSQIVNDFQKGDIAEGYSVSREKKESFPLTVTSAQKNPTAFYLCASSVPGTGSYNEQFFGPGTRLTVL.

The chain joins TRBV2 to TRBJ1-1; D call uncertain. Trimming left V 11 bases short and J 5 bases short, with 18 bases between. CDR3 length: 13 amino acids. The germline gives CDR1 SNHLY, CDR2 FYNNEI. This chain's CDR3 is CARSRGRRTEAFF. The DNA for the CDR3 is TGTGCCCGCTCTCGGGGTAGAAGGACTGAAGCTTTCTTT.

Comments on this clone: The same CDR3 arises from other DNA sequences in this sample as well. The rearrangement links TRBV5-4 to TRBJ1-2, with D possibly TRBD1 on 6 matching bases. Trimming took off 4 bases at V and 3 bases at J, with 10 bases between the two ends. The CDR3 has 13 residues. The germline V gene has CDR1 SGHNT and CDR2 YYREEE (reference sequence). CDR3 DNA: TGTGCCAGCAGCCCGGACAGAGACTATGGCTACACCTTC. It is translated as CASSPDRDYGYTF. Combining the CDR3 with reference TRBV5-4 and TRBJ1-2 gives the whole variable domain ETGVTQSPTHLIKTRGQQVTLRCSSQSGHNTVSWYQQALGQGPQFIFQYYREEENGRGNFPPRFSGLQFPNYSSELNVNALELDDSALYLCASSPDRDYGYTFGSGTRLTVV.

This clone was counted once. J is TRBJ1-2 and V is TRBV6-1; unclear D gene. CDR3 size: 13 residues. CDR1 is MNHNS, CDR2 SASEGT, per germline. V lost 2 bases to trimming and J lost 4 bases, with 8 bases between them. The chain's CDR3 is CASSERGPYGYTF. DNA for the CDR3: TGTGCCAGCAGTGAACGTGGGCCCTATGGCTACACCTTC.

This clone was seen just once. The gene calls are TRBV18 and TRBJ1-5, with D unresolved. CDR1 is KGHSH and CDR2 is LQKENI in the germline V gene. The V and J ends lost 0 bases and 4 bases respectively, with 7 bases between them. This CDR3 is 14 amino acids long. The CDR3 region has the DNA TGTGCCAGCTCACCACCGGGAGGAAATCAGCCCCAGCATTTT. Translated, it gives CASSPPGGNQPQHF.

CDR3 nucleotides: TGTGCCAGCAGCGGGACAGGGCCCGGCGGTGGAGCTTTCTTT. Translated: CASSGTGPGGGAFF. The V call is TRBV5-4, the J call TRBJ1-1, with 9 bases aligning to TRBD1. Germline V gene sequence: CDR1 SGHNT, CDR2 YYREEE (reference sequence). The CDR3 consists of 14 residues. Trimming took 4 bases from V and 10 from J; bases not matched to a gene: 11.

This chain joins TRBV5-5 and TRBJ2-2; TRBD2 aligns across 9 bases. With 7 bases clipped from V and 2 bases from J, the junction kept 6 bases outside the gene matches. From germline, CDR1 is SGHKS and CDR2 YYEKEE (reference sequence). The CDR3 consists of 15 residues. For the CDR3, the DNA is TGTGCCAGCTTGGGAGCGGGAGGAAACACCGGGGAGCTGTTTTTT. Encoded protein: CASLGAGGNTGELFF. The variable domain in full, completed from reference TRBV5-5 and TRBJ2-2, reads DAGVTQSPTHLIKTRGQQVTLRCSPISGHKSVSWYQQVLGQGPQFIFQYYEKEERGRGNFPDRFSARQFPNYSSELNVNALLLGDSALYLCASLGAGGNTGELFFGEGSRLTVL.

The V gene is TRBV2, the J gene TRBJ2-1; weak D call: TRBD1 (6 bases). This CDR3 has 16 residues. Germline loops: CDR1 SNHLY, CDR2 FYNNEI. Trimming shortened V by 0 bases and J by 5 bases, and 14 bases separated the two germline ends. The CDR3 sequence: CASSEAGAGADNEQFF. The CDR3 region has the DNA TGTGCCAGCAGTGAAGCTGGGGCAGGGGCCGACAATGAGCAGTTCTTC.

CDR3 sequence (DNA): TGTGCCAGGGCCCTAGCGGGAGGGCCCTCGGGAGAGACCCAGTACTTC. Amino acid sequence: CARALAGGPSGETQYF. J is TRBJ2-5 and V is TRBV2; TRBD2 matches at 12 bases. CDR1 and CDR2 (germline): SNHLY, FYNNEI. The CDR3 has 16 residues. Trimming cost V 9 bases and J 4 bases; bases outside gene matches: 12.

This rearrangement joins TRBV7-8 to TRBJ1-2, with a weak D call TRBD1 (5 bases). The CDR3 consists of 14 residues. Germline-derived CDR1 and CDR2 are SGHVS and FQNEAQ. Trimming removed 0 bases at V and 2 bases at J, with 7 bases between. CDR3 sequence: CASSLAPGNYGYTF. DNA for the CDR3: TGTGCCAGCAGCTTAGCGCCAGGGAACTATGGCTACACCTTC.

This clone has just one count. The V gene is TRBV5-1, the J gene TRBJ1-1, with 8 bases aligning to TRBD1. CDR1 SGHRS and CDR2 YFSETQ come from the germline V gene. The CDR3 runs 15 residues. With V trimmed by 4 bases and J by 1 base, 6 bases remained unmatched. The CDR3 DNA is TGCGCCAGCAGCCCACCCGACAGGGGGAACACTGAAGCTTTCTTT. It encodes CASSPPDRGNTEAFF.

The chain recombines TRBV3-1 (or the pseudogene TRBV3-2) with TRBJ2-7; a weak D match, TRBD2 (7 bases). The V gene lost 0 bases and the J gene lost 3 bases, with 15 bases spanning the gap. CDR1 and CDR2 (germline): LGHDT, YNNKEL (reference sequence). The CDR3 is made up of 16 amino acids. CDR3 amino acids: CASSQEAGAGLYEQYF. As DNA, the CDR3 is TGTGCCAGCAGCCAAGAGGCGGGGGCCGGGCTCTACGAGCAGTACTTC.

The chain is built from TRBV29-1 and TRBJ1-5, with 7 bases fitting TRBD1. The CDR3 covers 13 residues. V dropped 6 bases and J dropped 6; count of bases not matched to a gene: 8. Germline loops: CDR1 SQVTM, CDR2 ANQGSEA. The CDR3 sequence is CSVLTGLGQPQHF. The DNA for the CDR3 is TGCAGCGTCCTGACAGGGCTGGGTCAGCCCCAGCATTTT.

This chain uses TRBV2 with TRBJ1-6; no clear D gene. CDR1 and CDR2 (germline): SNHLY, FYNNEI. Deletions cut 7 bases from V and 5 bases from J, with 15 bases between. CDR3 length: 15 amino acids. The CDR3 region is CASNGQHTNNSPLHF. In DNA, the CDR3 is TGTGCCAGCAACGGGCAGCACACCAATAATTCACCCCTCCACTTT.

This sequence joins TRBV14 and TRBJ2-3, with D possibly TRBD1 on 6 matching bases. CDR3 size: 16 residues. Germline loops: CDR1 SGHDN, CDR2 FVKESK. Trimming stripped 2 bases from V and 0 bases from J, with 12 bases between. In nucleotides, the CDR3 is TGTGCCAGCAGCCAATCGTGGACAGCGAGCACAGATACGCAGTATTTT. Its translation: CASSQSWTASTDTQYF.

The V gene is TRBV7-9, the J gene TRBJ1-1; TRBD1 is a possible D gene (5 bases). This CDR3 spans 15 amino acids. Germline loops: CDR1 SEHNR, CDR2 FQNEAQ (reference sequence). Trimming removed 5 bases from V and 3 bases from J, with 16 bases in between. The CDR3: CASSEGTLGDTEAFF. The CDR3 DNA sequence: TGTGCCAGCAGCGAGGGGACCCTAGGCGACACTGAAGCTTTCTTT. Using reference TRBV7-9 and TRBJ1-1 for the parts outside the CDR3, the full variable domain is DTGVSQNPRHKITKRGQNVTFRCDPISEHNRLYWYRQTLGQGPEFLTYFQNEAQLEKSRLLSDRFSAERPKGSFSTLEIQRTEQGDSAMYLCASSEGTLGDTEAFFGQGTRLTVV.

This chain joins TRBV6-4 and TRBJ2-3; 8 bases fit TRBD2. This CDR3 has 15 amino acids. Germline V gene sequence: CDR1 MRHNA, CDR2 SNTAGT. Germline trimming cut 3 bases from V and 0 bases from J; bases unmatched to any gene: 2. CDR3 in amino acids: CASSESSGSTDTQYF. DNA of the CDR3: TGTGCCAGCAGTGAATCTAGCGGGAGCACAGATACGCAGTATTTT.

This sequence joins TRBV6-5 and TRBJ2-6; D may be TRBD1 (6 bases). V was cut by 7 bases and J by 0 bases, with 10 bases left in between. Per germline, CDR1 MNHEY and CDR2 SVGAGI. The length of the CDR3 is 15 residues. CDR3 DNA: TGTGCCAGCATAACAGGGAGCTCTGGGGCCAACGTCCTGACTTTC. This codes for CASITGSSGANVLTF.

This chain joins TRBV5-1 and TRBJ1-6, with TRBD1 matching over 7 bases. The CDR3 has 20 residues. Germline V lookup: CDR1 SGHRS, CDR2 YFSETQ. V dropped 0 bases and J dropped 9; count of bases not matched to a gene: 21. CDR3 residues: CASSLGYVGQVGTSSSPLHF. The CDR3 region has the DNA TGCGCCAGCAGCTTGGGTTACGTCGGACAGGTTGGAACTTCGAGTTCACCCCTCCACTTT.

The J gene is TRBJ2-1, the V gene TRBV5-5; TRBD2 agrees at 8 bases. With 0 bases clipped from V and 8 bases from J, the junction kept 10 bases outside the gene matches. The germline V gene has CDR1 SGHKS and CDR2 YYEKEE (reference sequence). This CDR3 is built from 16 residues. This CDR3 is CASSLAPGRAYDEQFF. As DNA, the CDR3 is TGTGCCAGCAGCTTGGCCCCCGGGAGGGCTTACGATGAGCAGTTCTTC.

This chain joins TRBV5-1 and TRBJ2-3, with 7 bases fitting TRBD2. Losses at the gene ends were 4 bases for V and 3 bases for J; bases not matched to a gene: 5. The CDR3 has 14 amino acids. CDR1 and CDR2 from the germline V gene are SGHRS and YFSETQ. In nucleotides, the CDR3 is TGCGCCAGCAGCGGGGGGGATGTGACAGATACGCAGTATTTT. It specifies CASSGGDVTDTQYF.